This T cell receptor (beta chain) comes out of a study of OX40 agonist ivuxolimab in advanced cancers. Looking at the study overall: Ivuxolimab was administered intravenously to patients at 0.01 to 10 mg/kg every 2 weeks.

The CDR3 length is 15 residues. The V end was cut by 6 bases, the J end by 2 bases, with 14 bases between. Looked up from germline, CDR1 is LNHDA and CDR2 is SQIVND (reference sequence). Repertoires were generated with immunoSEQ multiplex PCR, while TCRdb's copy carries only in-frame clones and drops some. The table has some 90,000 clones, 92% seen once. The TCR originated in an adult with an advanced solid tumor such as melanoma, head and neck, liver or kidney cancer. The source was CD4+ or CD8+ T cells sorted from blood, collected in a trial of the OX40 agonist ivuxolimab. V is TRBV19 and J is TRBJ2-1; the D gene is possibly TRBD2 (5 bases). Here the CDR3 reads CASSTGILTYNEQFF. In DNA form, the CDR3 reads TGTGCCAGTAGCACCGGGATTTTAACCTACAATGAGCAGTTCTTC.